This TCR beta chain comes out of a study of T-cell reconstitution after alpha-beta-depleted transplantation in children. Germline V gene lookup returns CDR1 SGHVS and CDR2 FNYEAQ. CDR3 length: 15 amino acids. V dropped 1 base and J dropped 6 bases, with 16 bases sitting between them. TCRbeta library construction was performed incorporating unique molecular identifiers. Each CDR3 protein is one row after TCRdb ran MiXCR on the PCR reads. The repertoire holds 250,000 to 300,000 distinct CDR3 sequences, with about 9.5% as singletons. This clonotype was seen ten or more times. Antigen specificity is unknown. Study-wide results and caveats: Expanded graft clones numbering several hundred reportedly gave rise to alpha-beta T cells about two months after transplant.

This sequence joins TRBV7-6 and TRBJ2-7, with a weak D call TRBD1 (6 bases). The TCR comes from a boy younger than two with acute myeloid leukemia, due to receive a stem cell transplant. Sequenced here: PBMCs, sampled before TCRalphabeta/CD19-depleted stem cell transplant. DNA of the CDR3: TGTGCCAGCAGCTTAGAGGCAGGGGTTAGCTCCGAGCAGTACTTC. This sequence encodes CASSLEAGVSSEQYF.